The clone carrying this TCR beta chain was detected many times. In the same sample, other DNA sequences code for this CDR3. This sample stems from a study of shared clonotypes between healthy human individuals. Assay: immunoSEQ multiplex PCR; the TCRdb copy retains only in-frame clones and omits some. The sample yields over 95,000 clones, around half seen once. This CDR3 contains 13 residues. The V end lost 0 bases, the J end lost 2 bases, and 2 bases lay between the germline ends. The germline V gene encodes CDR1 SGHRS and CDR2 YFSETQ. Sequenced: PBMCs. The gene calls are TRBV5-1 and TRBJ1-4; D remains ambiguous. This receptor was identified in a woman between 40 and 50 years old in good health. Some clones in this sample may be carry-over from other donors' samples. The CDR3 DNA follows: TGCGCCAGCAGCTTGGGCACTAATGAAAAACTGTTTTTT. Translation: CASSLGTNEKLFF.